This TCR beta chain was identified during a study of CDR3 diversity in severe acne. The CDR3 loop spans 17 amino acids. Deletions cut 3 bases from V and 6 bases from J, with 18 bases between. TCRdb called the PCR reads again in MiXCR, with one record for every CDR3 protein. The sample carries 90,000 or so distinct CDR3 sequences, about half recorded once. The chain recombines TRBV12-3 or TRBV12-4 with TRBJ1-6; perhaps TRBD1 as D (5 bases). The sequence derives from a male donor in good health, serving as a control. What was sequenced was blood. As DNA, the CDR3 is TGTGCCAGCAGTTTGGCAGGGAACACTGAAGCTAATTCACCCCTCCACTTT. Protein sequence: CASSLAGNTEANSPLHF.